This T cell receptor (beta chain) was obtained from a study of shared clonotypes between healthy human individuals (TCRdb year 2020). Notes on the research overall: The cohort included three men and a couple of women between 18 and 49 years of age. Leukapheresis yielded between about 0.85 and 9.5 billion PBMCs per donor. To increase sequencing depth and limit assay-specific biases, different laboratories used diverse techniques to prepare libraries and sequence TCR repertoires. For each donor, CD4 naive and CD4 memory were each given three plates, CD8 naive was given two plates, and CD8 memory was given one plate. To estimate repertoire size and how much clonotypes are shared between individuals, the study performed deep sequencing of blood TCR repertoires from a handful of healthy adults. The full study reports these points: Sampling was restricted to blood, and TCR repertoires in tissues likely differ from the TCR repertoires found in blood. Incomplete sequencing was indicated by rarefaction of sorted-subset datasets, despite the large sequencing depth. Based on pairwise subsampling, the degree of clonotype sharing among donors was expected to be affected by sequencing depth. Compared with non-shared clonotypes, clonotypes shared by all four sorted-subset donors had higher generation probabilities. Roughly 5.2% of naive CD4, roughly 3.5% of naive CD8, 2% to 2.5% of memory CD4, and roughly 0.4% of memory CD8 clonotypes were shared across several donors. Because the study included only a small number of donors, the genetic and exposure-history diversity represented was limited. Naive subsets generally had larger estimated clonotype richness than memory subsets.

Using the deep immunoSEQ assay, multiplex PCR amplified TCR CDR3 regions from genomic DNA. Extracted genomic DNA from each cell subset was distributed evenly across all wells of several immunoSEQ 96-well plates, and each plate was treated as a replicate. For sorted subsets, around 200 ng genomic DNA, equal to some 30,000 T cell genomes, was loaded into each replicate PCR. Purified libraries were measured with a Qubit 3.0 fluorometer, size-checked on a Bioanalyzer 2100, and measured again with the KAPA Library Quantification kit. A separate single-read 150-cycle Illumina NextSeq 550 flow cell was used to sequence each immunoSEQ 96-well plate. From the authors' description of their analysis: Because the immunoSEQ output included only junctional sequences and no quality scores, the filtering could not be the same as the filtering used for full-length reads. To assign V/J genes and CDR3, sequences were annotated using PyIR, a Python wrapper for IgBLAST v1.9, with IMGT germline references. Reads with weak V/J assignments (E-value above 1e-6), missing CDR3, stop codons, out-of-frame junctions, or ambiguous translated residues were removed. V3J clonotypes were defined as sequences sharing an identical inferred V gene, J gene, and CDR3 amino acid sequence. Percentage overlap between repertoires was computed as shared unique clonotypes divided by the size of the smaller repertoire. RTK rarefaction, the Chao1 estimator, and Recon v2.1 estimates of unobserved clonotypes were used to assess repertoire richness. Generation probabilities for all TCRbeta clonotypes obtained by the gDNA method from a handful of donors were computed using OLGA. Not all clones reach the TCRdb copy of this immuneACCESS table, which keeps in-frame sequences only. Checked studies attribute under half of the gap to unresolved V genes and leave the rest unexplained. That table supplies the V and J calls and clone size; D and trimming were determined from the DNA. Across this sample there are fewer than 350,000 clones, with around nine tenths seen only once. The biggest ten clones account for 16% of the sample.

As concerns this clone: The clone's antigen remains unknown. Base-call qualities are not available, and no considerably larger clone is one nucleotide away.

Donors were healthy HIV-negative adults with no recently reported acute infections or vaccinations. Every donor was a Caucasian adult living in Nashville, Tennessee, USA. CD8 memory samples consisted of magnetically selected CD45RO+ cells combined with CCR7-negative CD45RA+ effector memory (TemRA) cells. Blood was collected by leukapheresis, and PBMCs were isolated by Ficoll-Histopaque density gradient centrifugation and then cryopreserved in liquid nitrogen vapor phase. Purity and quantity of every magnetically sorted T cell population were checked by analytical flow cytometry. Genomic DNA was isolated from each sorted fraction and quantified by UV absorbance on a Nanodrop 2000c. From the cysteine up to the phenylalanine, the CDR3 has a length of 15 residues. CDR3 DNA only is kept here, 45 bases in frame from base 1. CDR1 and CDR2, per the germline V gene, are SGDLS and YYNGEE. V and J are truncated by 3 bases and 4 bases respectively, leaving an intervening sequence of 16 bases.

The sequence was obtained from a man younger than 35 in good health. The V gene is TRBV9 and the J gene is TRBJ1-2; a tentative D call is TRBD1 (5 bases match). Sample: memory CD8+ T cells sorted from blood. Reading the label with the study, this specimen's cell subset or site is: CD45RO+ cells pooled with CCR7-negative TemRA cells. The DNA sequence is as follows: TGTGCCAGCAGCGCAGACGGGGACGGAACCTATGGCTACACCTTC. It encodes CASSADGDGTYGYTF.